One T cell receptor (beta chain) is described in this entry. These data originate in a study of cytomegalovirus exposure and HLA in healthy donors. Trimming pared 2 bases from V and 3 bases from J, leaving 8 bases between. CDR3 length: 15 amino acids. Per germline, CDR1 MNHEY and CDR2 SVGAGI. Sequenced by immunoSEQ multiplex PCR; TCRdb stores in-frame clones only, minus some. The sample shows some 140,000 clones, about nine tenths of them seen only once. The sample taken for sequencing was PBMCs. The TCR comes from a man between 18 and 29 years old in good health and CMV-seronegative. The V call is TRBV6-5, the J call TRBJ2-6; possible D gene TRBD2, 5 bases. The CDR3 reads CASSYQEGGANVLTF. The CDR3 region has the DNA TGTGCCAGCAGTTACCAAGAGGGTGGGGCCAACGTCCTGACTTTC.